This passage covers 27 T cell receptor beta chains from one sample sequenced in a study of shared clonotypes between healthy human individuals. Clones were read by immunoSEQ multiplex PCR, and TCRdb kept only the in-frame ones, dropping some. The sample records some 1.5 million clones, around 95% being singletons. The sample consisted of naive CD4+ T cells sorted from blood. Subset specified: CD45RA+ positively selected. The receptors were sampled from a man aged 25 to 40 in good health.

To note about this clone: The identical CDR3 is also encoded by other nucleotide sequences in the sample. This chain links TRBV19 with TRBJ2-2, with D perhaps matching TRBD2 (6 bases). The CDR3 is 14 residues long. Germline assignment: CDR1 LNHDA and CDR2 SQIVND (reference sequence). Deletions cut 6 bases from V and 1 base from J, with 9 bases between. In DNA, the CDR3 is TGTGCCAGTAGCCGTAGCGGGAACACCGGGGAGCTGTTTTTT. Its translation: CASSRSGNTGELFF.

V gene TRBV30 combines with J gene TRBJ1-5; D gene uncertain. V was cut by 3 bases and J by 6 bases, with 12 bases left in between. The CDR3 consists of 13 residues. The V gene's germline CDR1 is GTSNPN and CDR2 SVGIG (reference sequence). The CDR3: CAWSMAQAQPQHF. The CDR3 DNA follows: TGTGCCTGGAGCATGGCACAAGCTCAGCCCCAGCATTTT.

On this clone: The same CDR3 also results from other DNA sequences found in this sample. The CDR3 region has the DNA TGCAGCGTTGATGGAGGGGCAGGTGAAAAACTGTTTTTT. Protein sequence: CSVDGGAGEKLFF. The chain has TRBV29-1 and TRBJ1-4, with D perhaps matching TRBD1 (5 bases). Trimming removed 3 bases from V and 7 bases from J, with 12 bases in between. This CDR3 spans 13 amino acids. Germline V lookup: CDR1 SQVTM, CDR2 ANQGSEA.

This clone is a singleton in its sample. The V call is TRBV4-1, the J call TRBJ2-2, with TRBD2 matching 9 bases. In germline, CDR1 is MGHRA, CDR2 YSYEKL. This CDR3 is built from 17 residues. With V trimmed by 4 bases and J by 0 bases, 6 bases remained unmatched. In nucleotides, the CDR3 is TGCGCCAGCAGCCGCATTATAGCGGGAGCGAACACCGGGGAGCTGTTTTTT. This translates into CASSRIIAGANTGELFF.

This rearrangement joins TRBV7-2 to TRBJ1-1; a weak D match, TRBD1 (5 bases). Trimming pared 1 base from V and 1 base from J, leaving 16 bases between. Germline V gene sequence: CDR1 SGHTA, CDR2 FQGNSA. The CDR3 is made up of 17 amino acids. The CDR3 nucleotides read TGTGCCAGCAGCTTAGTGGGGGTGGGGCTGGCGAACACTGAAGCTTTCTTT. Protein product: CASSLVGVGLANTEAFF.

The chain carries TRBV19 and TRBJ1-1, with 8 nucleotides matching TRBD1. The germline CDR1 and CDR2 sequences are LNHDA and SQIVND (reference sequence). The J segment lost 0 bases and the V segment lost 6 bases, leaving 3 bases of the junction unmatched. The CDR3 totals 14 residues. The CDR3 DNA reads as TGTGCCAGTAGAAGGACAGGGTTGAACACTGAAGCTTTCTTT. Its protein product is CASRRTGLNTEAFF.

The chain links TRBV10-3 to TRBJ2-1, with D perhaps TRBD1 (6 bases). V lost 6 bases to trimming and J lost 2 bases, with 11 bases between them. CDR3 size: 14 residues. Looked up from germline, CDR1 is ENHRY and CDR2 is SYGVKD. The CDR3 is CAIRKAGAYNEQFF. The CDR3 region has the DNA TGTGCCATCAGGAAGGCAGGGGCCTACAATGAGCAGTTCTTC.

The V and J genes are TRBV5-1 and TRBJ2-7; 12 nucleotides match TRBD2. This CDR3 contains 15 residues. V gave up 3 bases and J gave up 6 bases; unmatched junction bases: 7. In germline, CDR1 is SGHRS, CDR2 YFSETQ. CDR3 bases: TGCGCCAGCAGCTCCGGACTAGCGGGATCGGGCGAGCAGTACTTC. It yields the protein CASSSGLAGSGEQYF.

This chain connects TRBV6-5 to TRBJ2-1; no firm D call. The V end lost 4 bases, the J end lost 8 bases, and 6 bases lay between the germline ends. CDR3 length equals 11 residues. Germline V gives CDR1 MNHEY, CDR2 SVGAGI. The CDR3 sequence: CASSSGDEQFF. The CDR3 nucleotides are TGTGCCAGCAGTTCGGGCGATGAGCAGTTCTTC.

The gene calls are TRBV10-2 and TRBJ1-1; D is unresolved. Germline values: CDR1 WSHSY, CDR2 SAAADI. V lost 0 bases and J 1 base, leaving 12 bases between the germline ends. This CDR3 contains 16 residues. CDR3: CASSESRRRGNTEAFF. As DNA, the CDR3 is TGCGCCAGCAGTGAGTCGAGGCGTCGGGGGAACACTGAAGCTTTCTTT.

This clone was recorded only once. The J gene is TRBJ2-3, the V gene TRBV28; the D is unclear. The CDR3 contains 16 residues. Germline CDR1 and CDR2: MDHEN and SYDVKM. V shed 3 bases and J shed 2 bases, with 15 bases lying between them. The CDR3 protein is CASSFGRASNTDTQYF. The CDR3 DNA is TGTGCCAGCAGTTTTGGACGGGCTTCGAACACAGATACGCAGTATTTT.

The DNA for the CDR3 is TGTGCCAGCAAGGGGACCTTAGTGTCTGCTGAAGCTTTCTTT. Its translation is CASKGTLVSAEAFF. The chain uses TRBV6-1 and TRBJ1-1, with D possibly being TRBD1 (5 bases). This CDR3 is built from 14 residues. CDR1 MNHNS and CDR2 SASEGT come from the germline V gene. V was trimmed by 7 bases and J by 6 bases, leaving 18 bases between them.

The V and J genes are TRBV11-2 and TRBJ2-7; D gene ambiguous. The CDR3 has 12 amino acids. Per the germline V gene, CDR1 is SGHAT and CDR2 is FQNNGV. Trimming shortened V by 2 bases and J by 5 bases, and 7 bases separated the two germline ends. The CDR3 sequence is CASSLIRDEQYF. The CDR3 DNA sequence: TGTGCCAGCAGCTTAATACGAGACGAGCAGTACTTC.

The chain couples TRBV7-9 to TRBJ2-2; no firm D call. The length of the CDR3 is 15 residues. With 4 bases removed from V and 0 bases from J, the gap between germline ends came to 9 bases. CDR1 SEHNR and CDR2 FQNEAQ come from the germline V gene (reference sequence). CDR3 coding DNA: TGTGCCAGCAGCTCACGACATCCGAACACCGGGGAGCTGTTTTTT. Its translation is CASSSRHPNTGELFF.

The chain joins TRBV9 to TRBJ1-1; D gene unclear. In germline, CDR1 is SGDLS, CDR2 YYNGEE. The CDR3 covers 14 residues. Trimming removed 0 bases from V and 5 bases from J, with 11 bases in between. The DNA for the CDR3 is TGTGCCAGCAGCGTAGGACGGGCGGGTACTGAAGCTTTCTTT. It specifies CASSVGRAGTEAFF.

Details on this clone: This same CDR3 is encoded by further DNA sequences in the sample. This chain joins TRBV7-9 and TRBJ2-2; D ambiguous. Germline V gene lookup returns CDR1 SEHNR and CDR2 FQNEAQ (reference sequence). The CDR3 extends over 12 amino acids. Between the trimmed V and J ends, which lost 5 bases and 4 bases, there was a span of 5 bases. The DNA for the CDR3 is TGTGCCAGCAGCCCCCCCACCGGGGAGCTGTTTTTT. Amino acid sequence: CASSPPTGELFF.

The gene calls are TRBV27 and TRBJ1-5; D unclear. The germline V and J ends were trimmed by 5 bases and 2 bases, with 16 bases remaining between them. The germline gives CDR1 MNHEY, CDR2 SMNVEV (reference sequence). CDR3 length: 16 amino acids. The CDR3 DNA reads TGTGCCAGCAGTCGATCCTTCGGCGGGGGCAATCAGCCCCAGCATTTT. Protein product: CASSRSFGGGNQPQHF.

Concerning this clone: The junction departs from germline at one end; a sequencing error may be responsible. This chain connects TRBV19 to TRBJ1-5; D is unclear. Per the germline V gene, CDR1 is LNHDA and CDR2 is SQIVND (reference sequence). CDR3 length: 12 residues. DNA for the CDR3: TGTGCCAGGCCAGAGGGCTGGGCTTTACGGAGGTTT. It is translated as CARPEGWALRRF.

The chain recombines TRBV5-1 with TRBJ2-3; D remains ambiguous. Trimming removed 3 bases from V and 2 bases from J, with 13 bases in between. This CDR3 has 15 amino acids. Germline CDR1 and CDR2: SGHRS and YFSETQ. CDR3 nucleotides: TGCGCCAGCAGCTCCTTACAAGCCCTCACAGATACGCAGTATTTT. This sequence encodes CASSSLQALTDTQYF. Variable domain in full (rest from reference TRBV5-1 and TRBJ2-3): KAGVTQTPRYLIKTRGQQVTLSCSPISGHRSVSWYQQTPGQGLQFLFEYFSETQRNKGNFPGRFSGRQFSNSRSEMNVSTLELGDSALYLCASSSLQALTDTQYFGPGTRLTVL.

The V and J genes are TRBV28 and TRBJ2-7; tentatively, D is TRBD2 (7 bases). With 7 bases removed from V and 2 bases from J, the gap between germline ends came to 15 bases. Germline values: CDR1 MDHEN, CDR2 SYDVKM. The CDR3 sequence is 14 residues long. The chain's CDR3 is CASNTVGGAYEQYF. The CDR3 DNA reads TGTGCCAGCAATACTGTAGGGGGGGCCTACGAGCAGTACTTC.

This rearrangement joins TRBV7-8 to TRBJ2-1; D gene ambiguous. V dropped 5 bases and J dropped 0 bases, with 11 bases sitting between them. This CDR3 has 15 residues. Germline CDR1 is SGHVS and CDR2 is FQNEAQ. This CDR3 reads CASSLVHSSYNEQFF. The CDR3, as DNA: TGTGCCAGCAGCCTGGTTCACAGCTCCTACAATGAGCAGTTCTTC.

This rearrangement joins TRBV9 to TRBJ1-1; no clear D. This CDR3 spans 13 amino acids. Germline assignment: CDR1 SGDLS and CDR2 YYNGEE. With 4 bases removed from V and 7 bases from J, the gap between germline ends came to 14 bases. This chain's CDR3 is CASSPVGQREAFF. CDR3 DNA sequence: TGTGCCAGCAGCCCAGTGGGTCAGCGTGAAGCTTTCTTT.

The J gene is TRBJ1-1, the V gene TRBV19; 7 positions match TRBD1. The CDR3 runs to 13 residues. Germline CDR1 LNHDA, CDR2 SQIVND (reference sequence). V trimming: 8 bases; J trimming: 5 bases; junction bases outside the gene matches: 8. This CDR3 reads CASVATGRTEAFF. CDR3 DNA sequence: TGTGCCAGTGTGGCGACAGGGCGGACTGAAGCTTTCTTT.

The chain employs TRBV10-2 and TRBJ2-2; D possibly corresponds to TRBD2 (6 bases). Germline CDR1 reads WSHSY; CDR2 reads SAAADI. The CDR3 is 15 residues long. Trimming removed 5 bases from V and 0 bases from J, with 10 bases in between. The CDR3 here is CASSQWEANTGELFF. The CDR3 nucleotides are TGCGCCAGCAGTCAGTGGGAGGCGAACACCGGGGAGCTGTTTTTT.

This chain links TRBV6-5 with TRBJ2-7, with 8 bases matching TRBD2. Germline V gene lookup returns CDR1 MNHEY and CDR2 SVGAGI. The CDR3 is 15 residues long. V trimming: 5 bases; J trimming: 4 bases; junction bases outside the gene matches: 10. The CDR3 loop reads CASSASGLGGYEQYF. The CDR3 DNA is TGTGCCAGCAGTGCTTCGGGACTAGGAGGGTACGAGCAGTACTTC.

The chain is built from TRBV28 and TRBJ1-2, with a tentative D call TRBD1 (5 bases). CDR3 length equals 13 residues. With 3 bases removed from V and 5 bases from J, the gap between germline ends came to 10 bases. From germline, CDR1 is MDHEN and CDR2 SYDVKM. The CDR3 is CASSFSRTYGYTF. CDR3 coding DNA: TGTGCCAGCAGTTTTTCCAGGACATATGGCTACACCTTC.

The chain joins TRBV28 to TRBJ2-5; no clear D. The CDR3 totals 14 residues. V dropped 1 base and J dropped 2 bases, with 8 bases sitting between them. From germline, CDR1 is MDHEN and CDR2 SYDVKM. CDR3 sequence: CASSLFSSQETQYF. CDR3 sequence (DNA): TGTGCCAGCAGTTTATTCTCCAGTCAAGAGACCCAGTACTTC.